This is a list of T cell receptor beta chains from one sample in a study of technical replicates of blood from several donors. TCRdb's table, derived via immunoSEQ multiplex PCR, lists solely in-frame clones and lacks some. The table lists about 83,000 clones, 92% of them singletons. The sequencing input was T cells isolated from PBMCs. The receptors originated from a human donor in good health. Both conserved end residues are part of each CDR3. Fields, in order: J gene, CDR3 length, V gene, D gene, clone size, CDR3 protein, CDR3 DNA. D genes are given only for firm matches. Only some rows state a clone size, as once, few, many or a class for expanded clones.

TRBJ1-2 | 18 | TRBV27 | TRBD1 | NA | CASSPFEGGEILDYGYTF | TGTGCCAGCAGCCCCTTTGAAGGGGGCGAGATTTTGGACTATGGCTACACCTTC
TRBJ2-7 | 15 | TRBV5-1 | NA | NA | CASSPQGQTTYEQYF | TGCGCCAGCAGCCCGCAGGGGCAGACTACCTACGAGCAGTACTTC
TRBJ2-1 | 14 | TRBV4-1 | TRBD2 | NA | CASSLGLAGVEQFF | TGCGCCAGCAGCCTGGGACTAGCGGGAGTAGAGCAGTTCTTC
TRBJ1-1 | 12 | TRBV30 | NA | NA | CAWSVGLTEAFF | TGTGCCTGGAGTGTCGGACTCACTGAAGCTTTCTTT
TRBJ1-1 | 13 | TRBV7-9 | NA | NA | CASDGGVNTEAFF | TGTGCCAGTGATGGAGGGGTGAACACTGAAGCTTTCTTT
TRBJ1-1 | 18 | TRBV2 | TRBD1 | NA | CASSPTPGGEHSNTEAFF | TGTGCCAGCAGTCCAACCCCAGGGGGCGAACACTCGAACACTGAAGCTTTCTTT
TRBJ1-5 | 15 | TRBV6-4 | TRBD1 | NA | CASRGDRGRGQPQHF | TGTGCCAGCAGAGGTGACAGGGGGCGGGGTCAGCCCCAGCATTTT
TRBJ2-7 | 15 | TRBV7-9 | TRBD1 | NA | CASSPPGTVSYEQYF | TGTGCCAGCAGCCCACCCGGGACAGTCTCCTACGAGCAGTACTTC
TRBJ2-7 | 17 | TRBV7-3 | TRBD1 | few | CASSSSRDRGGGYEQYF | TGTGCCAGCAGCTCGTCCCGGGACAGGGGGGGCGGCTACGAGCAGTACTTC
TRBJ1-4 | 16 | TRBV5-1 | TRBD1 | once | CASSPRTGLGGEKLFF | TGCGCCAGCAGCCCCAGGACAGGGCTTGGGGGGGAAAAACTGTTTTTT
TRBJ2-2 | 17 | TRBV4-1 | TRBD2 | few | CASSQVGASGNTGELFF | TGCGCCAGCAGCCAAGTAGGGGCTAGCGGGAACACCGGGGAGCTGTTTTTT
TRBJ2-1 | 13 | TRBV27 | NA | once | CASSDSSYNEQFF | TGTGCCAGCAGCGACTCCTCCTACAATGAGCAGTTCTTC
TRBJ2-3 | 17 | TRBV14 | NA | NA | CASSQGTQFLRWDTQYF | TGTGCCAGCAGCCAAGGGACACAGTTCCTCCGTTGGGATACGCAGTATTTT
TRBJ2-7 | 18 | TRBV4-1 | NA | NA | CASSQDPFPSFFGNEQYF | TGCGCCAGCAGCCAAGATCCATTCCCTAGCTTTTTCGGTAACGAGCAGTACTTC
TRBJ1-1 | 15 | TRBV6-5 | NA | NA | CASSYGTIVGTEAFF | TGTGCCAGCAGTTATGGGACAATAGTTGGCACTGAAGCTTTCTTT
TRBJ1-2 | 14 | TRBV5-1 | NA | NA | CASSLSGSENGYTF | TGCGCCAGCAGCTTGTCGGGGAGCGAGAATGGCTACACCTTC
TRBJ1-3 | 14 | TRBV2 | TRBD1 | NA | CASRDRGLGNTIYF | TGTGCCAGCAGGGACAGGGGTTTGGGGAACACCATATATTTT
TRBJ2-2 | 15 | TRBV7-7 | NA | NA | CASTDATANTGELFF | TGTGCTAGCACCGATGCTACTGCGAACACCGGGGAGCTGTTTTTT
TRBJ2-3 | 12 | TRBV6-1 | NA | NA | CASRSNTDTQYF | TGTGCCAGCAGGTCAAACACAGATACGCAGTATTTT
TRBJ2-2 | 11 | TRBV2 | NA | NA | CARRGSGELFF | TGTGCCCGGCGGGGTTCCGGGGAGCTGTTTTTT
TRBJ2-3 | 14 | TRBV29-1 | NA | NA | CSVVGLGRTDTQYF | TGCAGCGTTGTGGGCCTGGGGAGAACAGATACGCAGTATTTT
TRBJ2-2 | 14 | TRBV4-1 | NA | NA | CASSRGGYTGELFF | TGCGCCAGCAGCCGGGGCGGATACACCGGGGAGCTGTTTTTT
TRBJ1-1 | 14 | TRBV18 | NA | many | CASSPTVHVTEAFF | TGTGCCAGCTCACCAACAGTACACGTCACTGAAGCTTTCTTT
TRBJ2-1 | 11 | TRBV29-1 | TRBD2 | once | CSVLAKNEQFF | TGCAGCGTACTAGCGAAGAATGAGCAGTTCTTC
TRBJ1-3 | 14 | TRBV28 | NA | NA | CASSLGRSGNTIYF | TGTGCCAGCAGTCTTGGGCGCTCTGGAAACACCATATATTTT
TRBJ2-1 | 15 | TRBV6-6 | NA | NA | CASARTVEHINEQFF | TGTGCCAGCGCCCGGACAGTAGAACACATCAATGAGCAGTTCTTC
TRBJ2-7 | 14 | TRBV29-1 | TRBD1 | NA | CSVEGTGGTYEQYF | TGCAGCGTGGAGGGGACAGGGGGAACCTACGAGCAGTACTTC
TRBJ1-1 | 16 | TRBV4-1 | NA | NA | CASSQDHPGRGTEAFF | TGCGCCAGCAGCCAAGATCACCCGGGCCGGGGGACTGAAGCTTTCTTT
TRBJ2-3 | 15 | TRBV5-1 | TRBD2 | NA | CASRSTSGITDTQYF | TGCGCCAGCAGGTCCACTAGCGGGATCACAGATACGCAGTATTTT
TRBJ2-1 | 18 | TRBV15 | TRBD2 | NA | CATSTSGGPEQGYNEQFF | TGTGCCACCAGCACTAGCGGGGGCCCCGAGCAGGGCTACAATGAGCAGTTCTTC
TRBJ1-5 | 16 | TRBV5-1 | TRBD1 | NA | CASSSQGNYSNQPQHF | TGCGCCAGCAGCTCACAGGGGAACTATAGCAATCAGCCCCAGCATTTT